This T cell receptor (beta chain) is from a study of radiotherapy plus CTLA-4 blockade in lung cancer. Trimming removed 5 bases from V and 9 bases from J, with 17 bases in between. The CDR3 covers 13 residues. The germline V gene encodes CDR1 MDHEN and CDR2 SYDVKM. Sequencing was performed with immunoSEQ multiplex PCR; in TCRdb, only in-frame clones are kept and a portion is missing. The sample has approximately 53,000 clones, approximately 81% seen once. This material consisted of peripheral blood, taken from a patient treated with radiotherapy plus ipilimumab. The origin of this receptor is a human donor with non-small cell lung cancer whose response to radiotherapy plus ipilimumab could not be evaluated. V usage is TRBV28 and J usage is TRBJ2-7; D remains unclear. This chain's CDR3 is CASSHPTVRVQYF. The CDR3 coding sequence is TGTGCCAGCAGTCACCCTACGGTAAGAGTGCAGTACTTC.